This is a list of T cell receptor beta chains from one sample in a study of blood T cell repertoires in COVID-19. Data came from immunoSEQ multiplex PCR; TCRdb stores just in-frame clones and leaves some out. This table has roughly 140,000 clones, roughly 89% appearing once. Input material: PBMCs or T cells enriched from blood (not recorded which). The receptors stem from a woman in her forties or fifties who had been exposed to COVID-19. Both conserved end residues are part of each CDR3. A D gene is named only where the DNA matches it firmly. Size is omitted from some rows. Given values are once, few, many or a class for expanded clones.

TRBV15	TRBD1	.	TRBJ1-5	TGTGCCACCAGCAGAACAACAGGGGAGGCCCAGCATTTT	CATSRTTGEAQHF
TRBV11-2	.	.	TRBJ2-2	TGTGCCAGCAGCTTTCCCTCACAGGGAATAGGAACCACCGGGGAGCTGTTTTTT	CASSFPSQGIGTTGELFF
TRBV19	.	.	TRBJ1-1	TGTGCCAGTAGTATAGTCCGAGGGCGGGTTAACATGAACACTGAAGCTTTCTTT	CASSIVRGRVNMNTEAFF
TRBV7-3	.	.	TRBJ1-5	TGTGCCAGCAGGTCGGGAAATAGCAATCAGCCCCAGCATTTT	CASRSGNSNQPQHF
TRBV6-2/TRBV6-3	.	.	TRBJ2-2	TGTGCCAGCACCCCCCCTAGGACCGGGGAGCTGTTTTTT	CASTPPRTGELFF
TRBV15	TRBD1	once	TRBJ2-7	TGTGCCACCAGCAGCTACCGGGACAGGGGAATCATCTCCTACGAGCAGTACTTC	CATSSYRDRGIISYEQYF
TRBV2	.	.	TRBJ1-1	TGTGCCAGCAGGTGGGGCGTGAACACTGAAGCTTTCTTT	CASRWGVNTEAFF
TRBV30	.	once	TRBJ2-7	TGTGCCTGGAGTTTCCGGGTTCCTCACGAGCAGTACTTC	CAWSFRVPHEQYF
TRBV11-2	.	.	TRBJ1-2	TGTGCCAGCAGCTTAGGGATGCAGGGCACCTTC	CASSLGMQGTF
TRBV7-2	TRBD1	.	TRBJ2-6	TGTGCCAGCAGCATGACCGGGACAGCCCTCTCTGGGGCCAACGTCCTGACTTTC	CASSMTGTALSGANVLTF
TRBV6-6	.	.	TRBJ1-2	TGTGCCAGCAGTTACTCCGCCGGAGGAGACGGCTACACCTTC	CASSYSAGGDGYTF
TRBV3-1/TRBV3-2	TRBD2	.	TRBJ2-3	TGTGCCAGCGACGATTTGGGCGGGGGGCGAGATACGCAGTATTTT	CASDDLGGGRDTQYF
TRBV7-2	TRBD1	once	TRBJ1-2	TGTGCCAGCAGCTTAGCCATGGGACAGTCCTATGGCTACACCTTC	CASSLAMGQSYGYTF
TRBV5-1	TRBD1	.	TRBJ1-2	TGCGCCAGCAGCTTGGGACAGGGGGTAATTCATGGCTACACCTTC	CASSLGQGVIHGYTF
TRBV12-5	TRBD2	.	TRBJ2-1	TGTGCTAGTGGTTTGGTGATCGGGGGGTTCTCCTACAATGAGCAGTTCTTC	CASGLVIGGFSYNEQFF
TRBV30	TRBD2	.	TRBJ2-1	TGTGCCTGGAGTCCTACTAGCGGGGCTAACAATGAGCAGTTCTTC	CAWSPTSGANNEQFF
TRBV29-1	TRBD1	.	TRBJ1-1	TGCAGCGTTGAGGCCCTGGACAGGGAAGCTTTCTTT	CSVEALDREAFF